Below are 14 T cell receptor beta chains sequenced from a single sample in a study of identical twins. In TCRdb, the 5' RACE reads were re-called with MiXCR into one record per CDR3 protein. The sample has 400,000 to 650,000 distinct CDR3 sequences; approximately 22% are singletons. In addition, the sample was reused for a study of T cells expressing NK-cell markers.

The sample comprised CD4+ T cells sorted from blood. Receptors originate from a woman between 18 and 29 years old in good health.

The chain carries TRBV7-2 and TRBJ2-1; 7 bases align to TRBD1. Germline values: CDR1 SGHTA, CDR2 FQGNSA. V gave up 3 bases and J gave up 8 bases; unmatched junction bases: 10. This CDR3 has 15 amino acids. The CDR3 loop is CASSFQRGRTDEQFF. The CDR3 nucleotides read TGTGCCAGCAGCTTCCAGAGGGGGCGCACAGATGAGCAGTTCTTC.

The chain uses TRBV6-5 and TRBJ1-6; D is undetermined. There are 17 residues in the CDR3. V lost 0 bases and J lost 0, with 9 bases in between. The germline gives CDR1 MNHEY, CDR2 SVGAGI. CDR3 sequence (DNA): TGTGCCAGCAGTTACTCGCGCCGGAGCTCCTATAATTCACCCCTCCACTTT. Protein product: CASSYSRRSSYNSPLHF.

The chain employs TRBV15 and TRBJ2-5; possibly TRBD2 for D (5 bases). Trimming took 1 base from V and 5 from J, leaving 11 bases between them. This CDR3 has 14 amino acids. CDR1 and CDR2 from the germline V gene are LNHNV and YYDKDF (reference sequence). CDR3 region: CATSRVAGMETQYF. CDR3 DNA: TGTGCCACCAGCAGAGTTGCCGGGATGGAGACCCAGTACTTC.

This clonotype was found a few times. The chain combines TRBV7-2 with TRBJ1-2; no definite D call. With 5 bases removed from V and 4 bases from J, the gap between germline ends came to 20 bases. Germline V gives CDR1 SGHTA, CDR2 FQGNSA. This CDR3 spans 16 amino acids. CDR3 bases: TGTGCCAGCAGCCCTGCGAGGGTCCGTTCCTTCTATGGCTACACCTTC. Protein sequence: CASSPARVRSFYGYTF.

Here the CDR3 reads CSARSPGGTESYEQYF. DNA for the CDR3: TGCAGTGCTAGATCACCAGGGGGGACAGAGTCCTACGAGCAGTACTTC. V usage is TRBV20-1 and J usage is TRBJ2-7, with D maybe TRBD1 (7 bases). Germline V CDR1 and CDR2: DFQATT, SNEGSKA (reference sequence). CDR3 size: 16 residues. Trimming cost V 2 bases and J 1 base, with 18 bases left between them.

This clonotype was picked up a small number of times. The rearrangement links TRBV5-6 to TRBJ2-6; weak D call: TRBD1 (7 bases). The CDR3 consists of 17 residues. Deletions cut 4 bases from V and 0 bases from J, with 14 bases between. Germline V gene lookup returns CDR1 SGHDT and CDR2 YYEEEE. The DNA for the CDR3 is TGTGCCAGCAGCATACCAGGGGGGTCCTCTGGGGCCAACGTCCTGACTTTC. It yields the protein CASSIPGGSSGANVLTF. Full variable domain (outside the CDR3, taken from reference TRBV5-6 and TRBJ2-6): DAGVTQSPTHLIKTRGQQVTLRCSPKSGHDTVSWYQQALGQGPQFIFQYYEEEERQRGNFPDRFSGHQFPNYSSELNVNALLLGDSALYLCASSIPGGSSGANVLTFGAGSRLTVL.

V and J are TRBV11-3 and TRBJ2-7; no reliable D call. The V end was cut by 5 bases, the J end by 5 bases, with 13 bases between. Germline CDR1 reads SGHNT; CDR2 reads YENEEA. The CDR3 runs 13 residues. The CDR3 loop reads CASSVRLADEQYF. The DNA for the CDR3 is TGTGCCAGCAGCGTACGATTGGCCGACGAGCAGTACTTC.

The V gene is TRBV6-2 or TRBV6-3, the J gene TRBJ2-7, with 9 bases that match TRBD1. Unmatched junction bases numbered 9, after V lost 6 bases and J lost 9 bases. Germline lookup yields CDR1 MNHEY and CDR2 SVGEGT. The CDR3 is 13 amino acids. The CDR3 region is CASSRRQGERQYF. In DNA, the CDR3 is TGTGCCAGCAGCCGTAGACAGGGGGAGCGGCAGTACTTC.

This clonotype has just a few counts. This chain links TRBV18 with TRBJ2-3; TRBD2 matches 7 bases. Germline CDR1 reads KGHSH; CDR2 reads LQKENI. V shed 3 bases and J 0 bases; nucleotides not matched to a gene: 3. There are 15 residues in the CDR3. CDR3 sequence: CASSPAGVSTDTQYF. Written as DNA, the CDR3 is TGTGCCAGCTCACCCGCGGGGGTGAGCACAGATACGCAGTATTTT.

This chain links TRBV7-9 with TRBJ1-5; D is ambiguous. The CDR3 sequence is 11 residues long. The germline V and J ends were trimmed by 4 bases and 11 bases, with 9 bases remaining between them. The germline V gene encodes CDR1 SEHNR and CDR2 FQNEAQ (reference sequence). For the CDR3, the DNA is TGTGCCAGCAGCTCCACCGGGACCCAGCATTTT. Its protein product is CASSSTGTQHF. The whole variable domain, filled in from reference TRBV7-9 and TRBJ1-5, reads DTGVSQNPRHKITKRGQNVTFRCDPISEHNRLYWYRQTLGQGPEFLTYFQNEAQLEKSRLLSDRFSAERPKGSFSTLEIQRTEQGDSAMYLCASSSTGTQHFGDGTRLSIL.

The chain's CDR3 is CASSLGAANEKLFF. The CDR3 coding sequence is TGTGCCAGCAGCTTGGGGGCAGCTAATGAAAAACTGTTTTTT. This chain uses TRBV5-5 with TRBJ1-4; the D is unclear. The V gene lost 0 bases and the J gene lost 3 bases, with 6 bases spanning the gap. Germline CDR1 and CDR2: SGHKS and YYEKEE (reference sequence). The CDR3 consists of 14 residues.

This rearrangement joins TRBV20-1 to TRBJ2-3, with 7 positions matching TRBD1. The J segment lost 4 bases and the V segment lost 0 bases, leaving 4 bases of the junction unmatched. The CDR3 contains 14 residues. Germline V lookup: CDR1 DFQATT, CDR2 SNEGSKA (reference sequence). This CDR3 reads CSAREGGPADTQYF. The CDR3 nucleotides are TGCAGTGCTAGAGAAGGGGGCCCGGCAGATACGCAGTATTTT.

This clonotype has ten or more counts. The chain is built from TRBV3-1 and TRBJ2-3; D is perhaps TRBD2 (5 bases). Germline loops: CDR1 LGHDT, CDR2 YNNKEL (reference sequence). This CDR3 contains 16 residues. Trimming shortened V by 1 base and J by 4 bases, and 15 bases separated the two germline ends. CDR3 nucleotide sequence: TGTGCCAGCAGCCAAGCGAGGACGGTGAGGGCAGATACGCAGTATTTT. Residues: CASSQARTVRADTQYF.

The rearrangement links TRBV11-3 to TRBJ2-5, with 12 bases aligning to TRBD2. Per the germline V gene, CDR1 is SGHNT and CDR2 is YENEEA. V lost 1 base to trimming and J lost 2 bases; unmatched junction nucleotides: 17. The length of the CDR3 is 21 residues. CDR3 nucleotides: TGTGCCAGCAGCTTAGGTCATGGACTAGCGGGGATAGAGGGCCGTCAAGAGACCCAGTACTTC. It yields the protein CASSLGHGLAGIEGRQETQYF.